This TCR beta chain was sequenced during a study of glioma-infiltrating T cells. Overall study results and limits: Only very few CDR3 sequences appeared in both tissue and blood. Non-neoplastic patients had below-expected tissue-blood divergence, while all gliomas exceeded expectation.

TCR alpha and beta CDR3 regions were amplified from RNA using iRepertoire nested multiplex PCR. For one-step reverse transcription and amplification, roughly 100-400 ng of tissue mRNA or PBMC total RNA was used. TCRdb reprocessed the multiplex PCR reads via MiXCR and lists one record per CDR3 protein. The sample gives 150,000 to 200,000 distinct CDR3 sequences, around 30% of which show up once; 20% is in the top ten. Concerning this clonotype itself: The target antigen is unknown. The junction and the germline gene differ at one end; a read error may be behind it.

The receptor's source is a human donor with low-grade glioma or glioblastoma, undergoing nonglioma brain surgery, or in good health (not recorded which). The sample consisted of glioma tissue, nonneoplastic brain tissue, or PBMCs (not recorded which).

CDR3: CASPDDTSTDTKYF. The CDR3 bases are TGTGCCAGCCCGGACGACACTAGCACAGATACGAAGTATTTT. The gene calls are TRBV2 and TRBJ2-3; perhaps TRBD2 as D (6 bases). The CDR3 is 14 residues long. Germline V gene data show CDR1 as SNHLY and CDR2 as FYNNEI.